In this sample, the clone carrying this T cell receptor (beta chain) turned up a few times. Its cognate antigen is unknown. A single record per CDR3 protein comes from TCRdb applying MiXCR to the RACE reads. The sample carries about 54,000 distinct CDR3 sequences, 8.5% to 10% recorded once. Germline-derived CDR1 and CDR2 are SEHNR and FQNEAQ (reference sequence). CDR3 length: 13 amino acids. Losses at the gene ends were 6 bases for V and 5 bases for J; bases not matched to a gene: 4. The sample originates from a study of human T cells and chemical hapten exposure. Study details: The sensitizing agent was 2% DPC, placed on roughly 2 cm by roughly 2 cm of upper inner arm skin.

Study-level findings and limits: TCRs exceeding 1 in 1000 frequency stayed unchanged with DPC sensitization.

Described time point: patch test 2, 6 weeks after DPC sensitization. Treatment in this sample: therapeutic diphenylcyclopropenone sensitization with weekly scalp DPC. This sequence was found in a woman in her fifties or sixties with alopecia areata. Some clones in this sample may be carry-over from other donors' samples. This chain connects TRBV7-9 to TRBJ1-1, with TRBD1 matching over 9 bases. Specimen: whole blood, collected in connection with sensitization to the hapten diphenylcyclopropenone (DPC). CDR3 protein: CASSRGTGTEAFF. The DNA for the CDR3 is TGTGCCAGCAGTCGTGGGACAGGGACTGAAGCTTTCTTT.